The 19 T cell receptor beta chains in this list originate from one sample, sequenced in a study of molecular identifiers for immune sequencing clone quantification. TCRdb re-called the PCR reads through MiXCR, storing one row per CDR3 protein. The table has over 550,000 distinct CDR3 sequences, approximately 24% seen once. The sequenced sample consisted of naive CD8+ T cells from blood, with Jurkat cell RNA spiked in. Sample subset: FACS-sorted CD8+CD4-CCR7+CD45RA+ naive T cells. The receptors were gathered from a human donor in good health. Some libraries in this study had Jurkat cell RNA spiked in.

This clonotype showed up just a few times. The CDR3 nucleotides are TGTGCCAGCAGCTTGGGGGGACTAGCGGTCTTTACCTACGAGCAGTACTTC. It specifies CASSLGGLAVFTYEQYF. This sequence joins TRBV5-8 and TRBJ2-7; 11 nucleotides line up with TRBD2. The CDR3 contains 17 residues. The ends lost 0 bases at V and 2 bases at J; junction bases unmatched: 7. Germline V gene lookup returns CDR1 SGHTS and CDR2 YDEGEE.

This clonotype appeared many times. V usage is TRBV27 and J usage is TRBJ2-1; no firm D call. V lost 9 bases to trimming and J lost 0 bases, with 12 bases between them. Germline values: CDR1 MNHEY, CDR2 SMNVEV (reference sequence). The CDR3 contains 14 residues. In DNA form, the CDR3 reads TGTGCCAGTCGGGTAGTGGGCTCCTACAATGAGCAGTTCTTC. Translated, it gives CASRVVGSYNEQFF.

This chain joins TRBV19 and TRBJ2-1, with D possibly TRBD2 on 6 matching bases. CDR3 size: 15 residues. Germline V gene data show CDR1 as LNHDA and CDR2 as SQIVND (reference sequence). V lost 1 base to trimming and J lost 7 bases, with 14 bases between them. CDR3 bases: TGTGCCAGTAGTATAGGAATGGGACTCCTGAATGAGCAGTTCTTC. Protein sequence: CASSIGMGLLNEQFF.

Turning to this clonotype: This clone may be a read error of a much larger clone one base away. The chain combines TRBV2 with TRBJ2-3; D is unresolved. The CDR3 has 13 residues. Germline loops: CDR1 SNHLY, CDR2 FYNNEI. CDR3 in amino acids: CASSESQQYTQNF. DNA of the CDR3: TGTGCCAGCAGTGAATCTCAACAATATACGCAGAATTTT.

This chain joins TRBV28 and TRBJ2-7; 8 nucleotides align to TRBD2. After removal of 3 bases from V and 1 base from J, the junction contained 8 bases not matched to a gene. The V gene's germline CDR1 is MDHEN and CDR2 SYDVKM. This CDR3 comprises 16 residues. CDR3 DNA sequence: TGTGCCAGCAGTTTGGTCGGGAGGGGAGAATCCTACGAGCAGTACTTC. Encoded protein: CASSLVGRGESYEQYF.

This clonotype came up many times. The chain couples TRBV9 to TRBJ1-5, with TRBD1 matching 9 bases. The CDR3 is 14 amino acids. V was clipped by 6 bases and J by 6 bases; unmatched bases: 7. Germline V CDR1 and CDR2: SGDLS, YYNGEE. The DNA for the CDR3 is TGTGCCAGCATCGGACAGGGGTGCAGTCAGCCCCAGCATTTT. Protein sequence: CASIGQGCSQPQHF.

Concerning this clonotype itself: The missing conserved phenylalanine or tryptophan at the end of this CDR3 makes a read error likely. Because the CDR3's place on the DNA is in doubt, the DNA is left out and the CDR3 is given as listed by TCRdb. V is TRBV21-1 and J is TRBJ2-1; TRBD1 reflects the table's D call only, with no check against the DNA. TRBV21-1 represents a pseudogene. The CDR3 region is 16 residues in length, termini included. The CDR3 loop is CASSTPRGAGDNEQFL.

This clonotype was recorded at least ten times. V gene TRBV4-1 combines with J gene TRBJ2-1, with TRBD1 matching over 7 bases. Per germline, CDR1 MGHRA and CDR2 YSYEKL. The J segment lost 3 bases and the V segment lost 0 bases, leaving 8 bases of the junction unmatched. The CDR3 is 17 residues long. CDR3 nucleotide sequence: TGCGCCAGCAGCCAAGATGCGCTGAGGGACAGCTACAATGAGCAGTTCTTC. Translation: CASSQDALRDSYNEQFF.

As regards this clonotype: A much larger clone sits a single nucleotide away, making a read error possible. The chain couples TRBV20-1 to TRBJ1-1, with a weak D call TRBD1 (6 bases). V was clipped by 5 bases and J by 2 bases, with 9 bases between them. Germline-derived CDR1 and CDR2 are DFQATT and SNEGSKA (reference sequence). There are 12 residues in the CDR3. CDR3 amino acids: CSAPGVNTEAFF. The CDR3 DNA is TGCAGTGCTCCAGGGGTAAACACTGAAGCTTTCTTT.

This clonotype was counted a few times. V usage is TRBV27 and J usage is TRBJ2-7; 9 bases fit TRBD2. After removal of 6 bases from V and 1 base from J, the junction contained 4 bases not matched to a gene. The CDR3 is 14 amino acids. The V gene's germline CDR1 is MNHEY and CDR2 SMNVEV (reference sequence). For the CDR3, the DNA is TGTGCCAGCAGAAATAGCGGGAGTTCCTACGAGCAGTACTTC. Its protein product is CASRNSGSSYEQYF.

The chain carries TRBV5-1 and TRBJ2-7, with 10 nucleotides matching TRBD1. The CDR3 is 14 residues long. CDR1 and CDR2 from the germline V gene are SGHRS and YFSETQ. V trimming: 3 bases; J trimming: 6 bases; junction bases outside the gene matches: 6. The CDR3 here is CASSSGTGEVEQYF. The CDR3 DNA reads as TGCGCCAGCAGCTCCGGGACAGGGGAGGTCGAGCAGTACTTC.

This chain joins TRBV13 and TRBJ1-2; D is unclear. The CDR3 sequence is 14 residues long. Between the trimmed V and J ends, which lost 3 bases and 2 bases, there was a span of 10 bases. CDR1 and CDR2 (germline): PRHDT, FYEKMQ (reference sequence). The CDR3 bases are TGTGCCAGCAGCTTCCAGAACCTCAACTATGGCTACACCTTC. It encodes CASSFQNLNYGYTF. Full variable domain (remainder filled in from reference TRBV13 and TRBJ1-2): AAGVIQSPRHLIKEKRETATLKCYPIPRHDTVYWYQQGPGQDPQFLISFYEKMQSDKGSIPDRFSAQQFSDYHSELNMSSLELGDSALYFCASSFQNLNYGYTFGSGTRLTVV.

Details on this clonotype: A clone one base away is much larger, so this may be a read error. The chain is built from TRBV4-1 and TRBJ2-7, with TRBD1 matching 8 bases. Germline V gene data show CDR1 as MGHRA and CDR2 as YSYEKL. CDR3 length: 15 residues. CDR3 in amino acids: CTSSQVGQGGYEQYF. As DNA, the CDR3 is TGCACCAGCAGCCAAGTTGGACAGGGCGGCTACGAGCAGTACTTC.

In its sample, this clonotype was seen a few times. The chain combines TRBV6-2 or TRBV6-3 with TRBJ1-1; 8 bases match TRBD1. Germline assignment: CDR1 MNHEY and CDR2 SVGEGT. The CDR3 contains 17 residues. V shed 6 bases, J shed 0 bases, and the junction held 12 bases outside the gene matches. Here the CDR3 reads CASRTRGRGPMNTEAFF. CDR3 in DNA: TGTGCCAGCAGAACCAGGGGGCGCGGTCCCATGAACACTGAAGCTTTCTTT.

The chain joins TRBV11-2 to TRBJ2-7; tentatively, D is TRBD1 (6 bases). Trimming stripped 5 bases from V and 5 bases from J, with 19 bases between. Germline V lookup: CDR1 SGHAT, CDR2 FQNNGV. This CDR3 region has 15 residues. The DNA for the CDR3 is TGTGCCAGCAGCAGTCAGCCGGGACATATGGACGAGCAGTACTTC. Protein sequence: CASSSQPGHMDEQYF.

As regards this clonotype: A much larger clone differs by one base, so this may be a read error. V and J are TRBV20-1 and TRBJ1-1; no definite D call. Germline values: CDR1 DFQATT, CDR2 SNEGSKA (reference sequence). CDR3 length equals 12 residues. Here the CDR3 reads CSALEWATAAFF. The DNA for the CDR3 is TGCAGTGCCCTAGAGTGGGCAACTGCAGCTTTCTTT.

This sequence joins TRBV7-2 and TRBJ2-7, with 8 bases lining up with TRBD1. The germline V gene encodes CDR1 SGHTA and CDR2 FQGNSA. The CDR3 spans 17 residues. Germline trimming cut 3 bases from V and 5 bases from J; bases unmatched to any gene: 15. The CDR3 DNA reads as TGTGCCAGCAGCTTTCCCTCAGGGGGCGATTATTCGGACGAGCAGTACTTC. Protein: CASSFPSGGDYSDEQYF.

In its sample, this clonotype was seen many times. The chain links TRBV20-1 to TRBJ1-1; TRBD1 matches at 8 bases. Germline assignment: CDR1 DFQATT and CDR2 SNEGSKA (reference sequence). The CDR3 contains 14 residues. With V trimmed by 5 bases and J by 2 bases, 7 bases remained unmatched. CDR3 nucleotide sequence: TGCAGTGCTCCCGACAGGGGCGAAAACACTGAAGCTTTCTTT. It yields the protein CSAPDRGENTEAFF.

On this clonotype itself: This could be a read error, since a much larger clone is one nucleotide away. In DNA form, the CDR3 reads TGTGCCAGCAGCCAATCGGCGGGGGGTGTAGATACGCAGCATTTT. This sequence encodes CASSQSAGGVDTQHF. The chain carries TRBV14 and TRBJ2-3, with D possibly TRBD1 on 5 matching bases. Gene TRBJ1-5 matches the end of the DNA better, so the J call may be wrong. CDR1 is SGHDN, CDR2 FVKESK, per germline. CDR3 size: 15 residues.